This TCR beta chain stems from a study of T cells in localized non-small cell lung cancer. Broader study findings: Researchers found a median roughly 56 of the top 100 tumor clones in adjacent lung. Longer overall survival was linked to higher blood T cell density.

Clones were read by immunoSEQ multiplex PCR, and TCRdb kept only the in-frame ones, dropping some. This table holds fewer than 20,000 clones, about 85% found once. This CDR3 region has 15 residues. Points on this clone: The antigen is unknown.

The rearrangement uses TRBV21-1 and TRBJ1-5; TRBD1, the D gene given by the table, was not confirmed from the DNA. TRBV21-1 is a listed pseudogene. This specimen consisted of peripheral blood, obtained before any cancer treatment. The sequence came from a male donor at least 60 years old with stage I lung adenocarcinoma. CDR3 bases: TGTGCCAGCAGCAAACAGGGGGGAGGCAATCAGCCCCAGCATTTT. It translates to CASSKQGGGNQPQHF.